This T cell receptor (beta chain) was recorded in a study of OX40 agonist ivuxolimab in advanced cancers. About the research overall: As their treatment, patients were administered ivuxolimab, an agonistic anti-OX40 (CD134) antibody. At 82.7% male, the cohort had a mean age of around 56 years, ranging from 23 to 79. Study results and limitations: Averaged across samples, CD8+ T cells carried more expanded clones than CD4+ did.

Clones were sequenced by immunoSEQ multiplex PCR, and TCRdb holds only the in-frame ones, with some missing. The data hold 74,000 or so clones, with 90% observed a single time. As for this clone: Its antigen remains unknown.

The CDR3 has 14 residues. Unmatched junction bases numbered 6, after V lost 5 bases and J lost 8 bases. The V gene's germline CDR1 is SEHNR and CDR2 FQNEAQ (reference sequence). The sample was CD4+ or CD8+ T cells sorted from blood, taken in a trial of the OX40 agonist ivuxolimab. The source of this sequence is an adult with an advanced solid tumor such as melanoma, head and neck, liver or kidney cancer. This sequence joins TRBV7-9 and TRBJ1-4; TRBD1 matches at 9 bases. CDR3 sequence reads: CASSLQGAAEKLFF. Written as DNA, the CDR3 is TGTGCCAGCAGCCTACAGGGGGCAGCGGAAAAACTGTTTTTT. Full variable domain (remainder filled in from reference TRBV7-9 and TRBJ1-4): DTGVSQNPRHKITKRGQNVTFRCDPISEHNRLYWYRQTLGQGPEFLTYFQNEAQLEKSRLLSDRFSAERPKGSFSTLEIQRTEQGDSAMYLCASSLQGAAEKLFFGSGTQLSVL.